The present entry profiles one TCR beta chain with its context. Its antigen is unknown. This CDR3 is built from 15 residues. V was cut by 4 bases and J by 4 bases, with 14 bases left in between. Germline-derived CDR1 and CDR2 are SNHLY and FYNNEI. In building TCR beta libraries, iRepertoire HTBI primers were used together with Arm-PCR of CDR3 regions. Via MiXCR, TCRdb re-called the multiplex PCR reads, giving one row per CDR3 protein. In the table there are 350,000 to 550,000 distinct CDR3 sequences, 11% to 15% of which are singletons. The sample comes from a study of regulatory T cells in long-lasting Graves disease. Study findings and constraints: Persistent patients shared 2,741 public clonotypes among themselves. Newly diagnosed patients shared fewer, at roughly 1,000.

As to time point: newly diagnosed GD, antithyroid drugs for less than 3 months. The authors made the TCR library using RNA they extracted from PBMCs. The same sample was also studied in work on T cells in Graves' hyperthyroidism and ophthalmopathy.

The chain uses TRBV2 and TRBJ2-1; possibly TRBD2 for D (5 bases). Sequenced here: peripheral blood mononuclear cells (PBMCs), sampled at new diagnosis, from a patient treated with antithyroid drugs. The source of this sequence is a woman aged 45-60 years with Graves disease. The CDR3 loop is CASSGKLGYYNEQFF. The CDR3 DNA sequence: TGTGCCAGCAGTGGAAAACTAGGGTATTACAATGAGCAGTTCTTC.